This T cell receptor beta chain was obtained from a study of cytomegalovirus exposure and HLA in healthy donors. CDR1 is SGHDT, CDR2 YYEEEE, per germline. V was cut by 3 bases and J by 3 bases, with 10 bases left in between. The CDR3 contains 13 residues. Amplification used 60 Vbeta primers and 13 Jbeta primers. Sequenced by immunoSEQ multiplex PCR; TCRdb stores in-frame clones only, minus some. The top ten clones hold about 2.3% of a sample with about 170,000 clones, roughly three quarters of them seen once. Broader study findings: CMV antigen specificity of three CMV-associated chains was confirmed in vitro. Presence/absence results assume similar sequencing depth per donor, which may not hold. Later, an analysis showed that TCR beta chains associated with HLA were more clonally expanded than others that were equally common.

Worth noting for this clone: Its antigen is currently unknown.

This receptor was obtained from a woman in her forties or fifties in good health and CMV-seronegative. The chain employs TRBV5-6 and TRBJ2-7; D ambiguous. Material: PBMCs. This chain's CDR3 is CASSSRQDYEQYF. The CDR3 nucleotides are TGTGCCAGCAGCTCAAGACAAGACTACGAGCAGTACTTC. The complete variable domain, with remaining parts taken from reference TRBV5-6 and TRBJ2-7, reads DAGVTQSPTHLIKTRGQQVTLRCSPKSGHDTVSWYQQALGQGPQFIFQYYEEEERQRGNFPDRFSGHQFPNYSSELNVNALLLGDSALYLCASSSRQDYEQYFGPGTRLTVT.